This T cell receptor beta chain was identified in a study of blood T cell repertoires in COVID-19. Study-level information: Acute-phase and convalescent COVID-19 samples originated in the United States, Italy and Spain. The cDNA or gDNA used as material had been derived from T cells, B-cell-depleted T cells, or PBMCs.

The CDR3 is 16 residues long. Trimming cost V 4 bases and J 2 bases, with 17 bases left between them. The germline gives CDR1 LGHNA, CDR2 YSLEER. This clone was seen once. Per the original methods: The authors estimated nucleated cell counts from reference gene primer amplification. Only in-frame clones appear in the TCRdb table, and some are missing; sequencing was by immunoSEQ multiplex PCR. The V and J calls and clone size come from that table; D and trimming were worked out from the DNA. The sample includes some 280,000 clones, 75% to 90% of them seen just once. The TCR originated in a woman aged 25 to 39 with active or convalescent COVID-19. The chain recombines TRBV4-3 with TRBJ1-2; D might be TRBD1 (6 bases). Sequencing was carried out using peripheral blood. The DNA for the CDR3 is TGCGCCAGCAGCCGTGGCGGGGGCCACTTAAACTATGGCTACACCTTC. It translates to CASSRGGGHLNYGYTF.